The 5 T cell receptor beta chains given below trace back to one sample, sequenced in a study of T cell clonality in common variable immunodeficiency. Regarding the study as a whole: Fewer deletions and N-nucleotide insertions were reportedly seen in common variable immunodeficiency TCR beta sequences.

The table came from immunoSEQ multiplex PCR; TCRdb's copy has only in-frame clones and leaves some out. The sample was found to contain 25,000 to 35,000 clones, and every one recurs. These TCRs' antigens remain unknown. The sequenced sample was peripheral blood mononuclear cells. The receptors come from a human donor with common variable immunodeficiency.

This clone came up a few times. Sequencing ends 3 residues short of the CDR3 end; the germline J gene provides the rest. This chain connects TRBV7-9 to TRBJ1-2, with a weak D call TRBD1 (5 bases). V lost 7 bases to trimming and J lost 3 bases, with 9 bases between them. Germline loops: CDR1 SEHNR, CDR2 FQNEAQ (reference sequence). The CDR3 runs 12 residues. The CDR3 protein is CASTRADYGYTF. The DNA read from the CDR3 is TGTGCCAGCACCAGGGCCGACTATGGC.

In this sample, this clone turned up many times. The read is 3 residues too short to cover the CDR3 end, so that end is filled in from the germline J gene. J is TRBJ1-1 and V is TRBV27, with 7 bases identical to TRBD1. Germline V gene lookup returns CDR1 MNHEY and CDR2 SMNVEV (reference sequence). The CDR3 sequence is 15 residues long. The CDR3 DNA, read in part, is TGTGCCAGCAGTTTCGTGGGTAGACAGGGTCGGGAG. Translation gives CASSFVGRQGRE. The whole CDR3 sequence reads CASSFVGRQGREAFF.

This clone has a count of ten or more. Coverage ceases 3 residues before the CDR3 finishes, and the germline J gene fills in the end. V gene TRBV19 combines with J gene TRBJ2-7; D may be TRBD2 (5 bases). The CDR3 is made up of 15 amino acids. Trimming removed 11 bases from V and 4 bases from J, with 24 bases in between. Per the germline V gene, CDR1 is LNHDA and CDR2 is SQIVND (reference sequence). The CDR3 loop is CARLTSTWDWYEQYF. The covered CDR3 bases are TGTGCCCGACTAACCTCGACTTGGGATTGGTACGAG.

Many counts were recorded for this clone. The CDR3 goes on 3 residues after the read ends, and that part is filled in from the germline J gene. The chain joins TRBV4-1 to TRBJ2-1; 8 positions agree with TRBD2. The ends lost 3 bases at V and 6 bases at J; junction bases unmatched: 7. This CDR3 has 15 residues. Germline V gene sequence: CDR1 MGHRA, CDR2 YSYEKL. CDR3 amino acids: CASSQGAGAINEQFF. The DNA read from the CDR3 is TGCGCCAGCAGCCAGGGAGCGGGAGCTATCAATGAG.

For this clone: The read is 3 residues too short to cover the CDR3 end, so that end is filled in from the germline J gene. The chain joins TRBV19 to TRBJ2-5; 7 bases line up with TRBD1. J lost 6 bases, V lost 1 base, and 8 bases had no gene match. This CDR3 contains 15 residues. CDR1 and CDR2 from the germline V gene are LNHDA and SQIVND (reference sequence). The CDR3 is CASSIGETGKQTQYF. The sequenced part of the CDR3 DNA is TGTGCCAGTAGTATAGGAGAGACAGGGAAGCAGACC.